This T cell receptor (beta chain) originates from a study of blood T cells in healthy people across ages. This clonotype appeared a few times. Next came a second PCR, run for about 6 to 11 cycles, which used a sample-barcoded 5' primer along with a J-beta primer mix. From the 5' RACE reads, TCRdb called clonotypes with MiXCR, one entry per CDR3 protein. The table has 1.5 million to 2 million distinct CDR3 sequences, 28% seen once. Trimming removed 1 base from V and 5 bases from J, with 12 bases in between. The CDR3 has 14 residues. Germline V gene lookup returns CDR1 SGHDN and CDR2 FVKESK. This sequence originates from a woman aged 25-40 years in good health. The sample was blood. The chain couples TRBV14 to TRBJ2-7, with D uncertain. As DNA, the CDR3 is TGTGCCAGCAGCCAAGTGTCGGTTCCCCACGAGCAGTACTTC. This gives the protein CASSQVSVPHEQYF.